This T cell receptor (beta chain) was documented in a study of shared T cell receptors in the human thymus. Generated by immunoSEQ multiplex PCR, the TCRdb table keeps only in-frame clones and is missing some. The sample has hundreds of thousands of clones; approximately 87% are singletons. There are 18 residues in the CDR3. Trimming removed 7 bases at V and 0 bases at J, with 24 bases between. Germline lookup yields CDR1 MNHEY and CDR2 SMNVEV (reference sequence). In addition, the sample was reused for a study of human thymus T cells. That work states: Finnish infants who were healthy and having corrective surgery for congenital heart defects made up the donors. Obtained as resections during corrective heart surgery, the thymus tissue was then studied. Use of V and J genes seemed skewed within the thymic and blood repertoires. Among unrelated individuals, related research reported thymic repertoires that overlapped highly.

The TCR was taken from a boy under two years old with a congenital heart defect. J is TRBJ1-1 and V is TRBV27; weak D call: TRBD1 (6 bases). Input material: thymocytes. The CDR3 region is CASIISGALAGLNTEAFF. The CDR3 nucleotides read TGTGCCAGCATCATTTCAGGGGCCCTGGCCGGCCTGAACACTGAAGCTTTCTTT.